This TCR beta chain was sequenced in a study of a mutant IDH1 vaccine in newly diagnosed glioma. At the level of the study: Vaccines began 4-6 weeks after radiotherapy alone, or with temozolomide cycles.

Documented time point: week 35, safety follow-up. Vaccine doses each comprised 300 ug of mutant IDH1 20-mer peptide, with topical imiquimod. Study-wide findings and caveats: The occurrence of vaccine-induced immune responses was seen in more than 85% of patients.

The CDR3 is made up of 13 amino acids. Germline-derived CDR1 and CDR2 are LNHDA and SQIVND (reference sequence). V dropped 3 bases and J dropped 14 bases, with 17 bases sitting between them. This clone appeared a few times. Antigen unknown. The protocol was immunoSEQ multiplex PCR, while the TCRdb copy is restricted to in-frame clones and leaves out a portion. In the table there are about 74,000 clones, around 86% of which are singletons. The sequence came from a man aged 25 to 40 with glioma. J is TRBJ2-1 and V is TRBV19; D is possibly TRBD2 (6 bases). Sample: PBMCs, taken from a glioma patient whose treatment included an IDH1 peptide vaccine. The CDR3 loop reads CASSIPSRDWKFF. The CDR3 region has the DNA TGTGCCAGTAGTATCCCCTCTAGGGACTGGAAGTTCTTC.